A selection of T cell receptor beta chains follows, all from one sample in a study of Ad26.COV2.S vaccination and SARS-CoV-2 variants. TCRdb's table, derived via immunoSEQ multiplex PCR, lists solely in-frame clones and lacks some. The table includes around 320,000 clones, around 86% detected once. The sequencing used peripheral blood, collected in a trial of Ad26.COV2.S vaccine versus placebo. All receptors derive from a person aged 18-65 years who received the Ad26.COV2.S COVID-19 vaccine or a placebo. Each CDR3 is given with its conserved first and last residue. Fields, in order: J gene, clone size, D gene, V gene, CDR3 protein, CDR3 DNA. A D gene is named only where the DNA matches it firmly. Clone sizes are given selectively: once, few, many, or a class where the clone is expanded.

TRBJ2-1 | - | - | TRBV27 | CASSLYGRYNEQFF | TGTGCCAGCAGTTTATACGGACGTTACAATGAGCAGTTCTTC
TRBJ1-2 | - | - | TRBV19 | CASSIAGATAGYTF | TGTGCCAGTAGTATAGCGGGGGCCACGGCAGGCTACACCTTC
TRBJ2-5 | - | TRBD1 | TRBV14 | CASSNGQGQETQYF | TGTGCCAGCAGCAATGGACAGGGGCAAGAGACCCAGTACTTC
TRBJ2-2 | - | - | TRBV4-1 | CASSQKGPGELFF | TGCGCCAGCAGCCAAAAGGGGCCCGGGGAGCTGTTTTTT
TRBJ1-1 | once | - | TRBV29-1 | CSVHLTRNTEAFF | TGCAGCGTACACCTGACCAGAAACACTGAAGCTTTCTTT
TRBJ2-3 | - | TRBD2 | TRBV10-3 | CAISESTSGGSTDTQYF | TGTGCCATCAGTGAGTCGACTAGCGGGGGGAGCACAGATACGCAGTATTTT
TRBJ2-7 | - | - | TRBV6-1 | CASSEAGNTYSYEQYF | TGTGCCAGCAGTGAAGCCGGGAACACCTACTCCTACGAGCAGTACTTC
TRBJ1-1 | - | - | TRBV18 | CASSPPTQRTYGTEAFF | TGTGCCAGCTCACCACCGACGCAGAGGACGTACGGAACTGAAGCTTTCTTT
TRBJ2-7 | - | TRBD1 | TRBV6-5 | CASRQGDEQYF | TGTGCCAGCAGGCAGGGGGACGAGCAGTACTTC
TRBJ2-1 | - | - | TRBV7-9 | CASSSPLPGEDEQFF | TGTGCCAGCAGCTCACCACTGCCGGGGGAGGATGAGCAGTTCTTC
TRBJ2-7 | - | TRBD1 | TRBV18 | CASSPQVGTGYISYEQYF | TGTGCCAGCTCACCACAGGTCGGGACAGGGTACATCTCCTACGAGCAGTACTTC